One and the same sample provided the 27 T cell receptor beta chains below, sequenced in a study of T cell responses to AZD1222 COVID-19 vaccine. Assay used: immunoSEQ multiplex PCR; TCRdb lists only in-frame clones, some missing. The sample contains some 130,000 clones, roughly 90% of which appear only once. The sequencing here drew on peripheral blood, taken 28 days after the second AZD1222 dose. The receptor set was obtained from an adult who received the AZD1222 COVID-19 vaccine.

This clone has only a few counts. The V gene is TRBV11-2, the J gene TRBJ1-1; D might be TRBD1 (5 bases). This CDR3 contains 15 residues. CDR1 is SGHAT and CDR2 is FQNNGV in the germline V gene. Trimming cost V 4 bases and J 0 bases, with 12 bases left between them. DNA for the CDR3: TGTGCCAGCAGCTCAAGAGACAGATTGAACACTGAAGCTTTCTTT. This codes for CASSSRDRLNTEAFF.

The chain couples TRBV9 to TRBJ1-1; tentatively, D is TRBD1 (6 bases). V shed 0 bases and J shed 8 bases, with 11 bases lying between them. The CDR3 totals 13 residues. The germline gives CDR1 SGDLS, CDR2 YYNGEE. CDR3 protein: CASSVAEGTEAFF. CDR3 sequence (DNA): TGTGCCAGCAGCGTAGCGGAGGGGACAGAAGCTTTCTTT.

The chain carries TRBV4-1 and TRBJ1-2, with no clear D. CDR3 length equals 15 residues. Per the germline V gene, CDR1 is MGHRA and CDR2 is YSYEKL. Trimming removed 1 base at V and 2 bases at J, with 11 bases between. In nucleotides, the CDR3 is TGCGCCAGCAGCCAAGTCGAGACGGTCAACTATGGCTACACCTTC. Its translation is CASSQVETVNYGYTF.

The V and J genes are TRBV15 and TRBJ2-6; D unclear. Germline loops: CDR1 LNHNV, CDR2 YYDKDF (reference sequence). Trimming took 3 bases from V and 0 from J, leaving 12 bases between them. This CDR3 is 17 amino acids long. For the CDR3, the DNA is TGTGCCACCAGCAGTAGGCACGACCCCTCTGGGGCCAACGTCCTGACTTTC. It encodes CATSSRHDPSGANVLTF.

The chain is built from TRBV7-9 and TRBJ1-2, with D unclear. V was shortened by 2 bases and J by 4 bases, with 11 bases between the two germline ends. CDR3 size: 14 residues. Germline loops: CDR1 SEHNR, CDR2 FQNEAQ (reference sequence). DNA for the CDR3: TGTGCCAGCAGCTTAAGCGACATACCCTATGGCTACACCTTC. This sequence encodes CASSLSDIPYGYTF.

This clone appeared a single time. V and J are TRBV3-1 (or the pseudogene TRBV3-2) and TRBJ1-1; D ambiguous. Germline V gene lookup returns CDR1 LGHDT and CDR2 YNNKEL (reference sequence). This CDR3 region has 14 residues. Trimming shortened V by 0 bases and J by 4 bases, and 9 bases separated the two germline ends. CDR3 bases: TGTGCCAGCAGCCAAGATGGGTTCGGCACTGAAGCTTTCTTT. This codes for CASSQDGFGTEAFF.

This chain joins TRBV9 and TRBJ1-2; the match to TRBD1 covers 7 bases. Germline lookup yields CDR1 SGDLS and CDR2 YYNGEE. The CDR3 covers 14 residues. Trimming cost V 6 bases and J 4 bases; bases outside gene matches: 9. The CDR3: CASTSSGGPYGYTF. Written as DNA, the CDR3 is TGTGCCAGCACCTCCTCAGGGGGGCCCTATGGCTACACCTTC.

The CDR3 coding sequence is TGTGCCAGCAGCCAAGACAGGGGCGGGTACAATGAGCAGTTCTTC. Protein product: CASSQDRGGYNEQFF. The rearrangement links TRBV4-2 to TRBJ2-1, with a possible D match to TRBD1 (6 bases). This CDR3 has 15 residues. V lost 0 bases and J lost 4, with 10 bases in between. Germline lookup yields CDR1 LGHNA and CDR2 YNFKEQ.

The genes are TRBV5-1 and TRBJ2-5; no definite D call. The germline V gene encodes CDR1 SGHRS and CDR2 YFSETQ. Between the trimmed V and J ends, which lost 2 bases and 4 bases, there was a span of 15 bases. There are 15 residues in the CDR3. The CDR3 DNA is TGCGCCAGCAGCTTAGACCCAAACGTGGCAGAGACCCAGTACTTC. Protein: CASSLDPNVAETQYF.

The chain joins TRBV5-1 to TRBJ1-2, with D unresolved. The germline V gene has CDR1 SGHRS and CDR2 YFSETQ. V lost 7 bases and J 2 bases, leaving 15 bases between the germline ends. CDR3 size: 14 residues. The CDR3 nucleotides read TGCGCCAGCGTCCTCGAACCGGGAAACTATGGCTACACCTTC. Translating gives CASVLEPGNYGYTF.

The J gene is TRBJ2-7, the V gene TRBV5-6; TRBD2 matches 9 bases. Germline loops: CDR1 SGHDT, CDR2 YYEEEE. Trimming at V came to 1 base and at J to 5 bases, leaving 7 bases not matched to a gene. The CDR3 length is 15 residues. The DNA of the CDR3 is TGTGCCAGCAGCTTGTGGTTAGCGGGGGCCAACGAGCAGTACTTC. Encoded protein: CASSLWLAGANEQYF.

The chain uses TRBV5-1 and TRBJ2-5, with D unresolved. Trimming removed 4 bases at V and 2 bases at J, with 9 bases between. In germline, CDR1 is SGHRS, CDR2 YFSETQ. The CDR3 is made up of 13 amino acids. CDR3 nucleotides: TGCGCCAGCAGCATCCTCCATCAAGAGACCCAGTACTTC. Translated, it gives CASSILHQETQYF.

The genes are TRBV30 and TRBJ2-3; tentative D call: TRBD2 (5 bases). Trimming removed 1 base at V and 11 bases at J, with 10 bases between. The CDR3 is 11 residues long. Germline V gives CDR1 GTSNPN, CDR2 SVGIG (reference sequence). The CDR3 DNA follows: TGTGCCTGGAGTGGTACTAGAAAGCAGTATTTT. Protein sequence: CAWSGTRKQYF.

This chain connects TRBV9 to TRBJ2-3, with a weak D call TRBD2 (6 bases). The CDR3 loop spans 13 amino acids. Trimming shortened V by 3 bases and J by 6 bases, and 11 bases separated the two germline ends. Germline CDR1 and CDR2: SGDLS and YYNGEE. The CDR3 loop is CASSGGDMDTQYF. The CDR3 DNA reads TGTGCCAGCAGCGGGGGGGATATGGATACGCAGTATTTT.

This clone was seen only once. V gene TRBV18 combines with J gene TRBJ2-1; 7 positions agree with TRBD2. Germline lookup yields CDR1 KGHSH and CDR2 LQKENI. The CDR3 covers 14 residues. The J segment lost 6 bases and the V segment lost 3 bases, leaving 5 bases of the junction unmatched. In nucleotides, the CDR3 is TGTGCCAGCTCACCCCTAGCGGACGGCAATGAGCAGTTCTTC. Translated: CASSPLADGNEQFF.

The CDR3 DNA reads TGTGCCAGGCAACAGGGGGCAGAGGTTGAAGCTTTCTTT. Residues: CARQQGAEVEAFF. The chain employs TRBV6-5 and TRBJ1-1, with 9 bases matching TRBD1. The CDR3 has 13 amino acids. CDR1 MNHEY and CDR2 SVGAGI come from the germline V gene. Trimming removed 9 bases from V and 7 bases from J; junction bases left unmatched: 9.

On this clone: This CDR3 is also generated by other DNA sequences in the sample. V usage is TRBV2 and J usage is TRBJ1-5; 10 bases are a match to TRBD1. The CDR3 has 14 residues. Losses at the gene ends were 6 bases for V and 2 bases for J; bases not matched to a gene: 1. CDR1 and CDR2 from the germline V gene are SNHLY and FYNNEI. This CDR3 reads CASSGTGGNQPQHF. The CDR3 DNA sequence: TGTGCCAGCAGCGGGACAGGGGGCAATCAGCCCCAGCATTTT.

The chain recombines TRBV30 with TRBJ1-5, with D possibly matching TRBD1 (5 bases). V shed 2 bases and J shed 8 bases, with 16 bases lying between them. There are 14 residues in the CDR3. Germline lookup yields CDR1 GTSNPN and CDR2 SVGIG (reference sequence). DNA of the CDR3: TGTGCCTGGAGTCCCCCGTCAGGGAGTAAGCCCCAGCATTTT. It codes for CAWSPPSGSKPQHF.

Here the CDR3 DNA reads TGTGCCACCAGCAGGGGGGGAACCATACGACCCTACGAGCAGTACTTC. Encoded protein: CATSRGGTIRPYEQYF. The chain links TRBV15 to TRBJ2-7; a possible D gene is TRBD2 (6 bases). V was clipped by 3 bases and J by 2 bases, with 17 bases between them. CDR3 length: 16 residues. Germline V gives CDR1 LNHNV, CDR2 YYDKDF (reference sequence).

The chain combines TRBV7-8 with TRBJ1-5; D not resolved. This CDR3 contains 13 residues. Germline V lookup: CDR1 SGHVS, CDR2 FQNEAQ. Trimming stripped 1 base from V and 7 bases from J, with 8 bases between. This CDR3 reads CASSLGGVQPQHF. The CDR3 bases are TGTGCCAGCAGCTTAGGCGGGGTACAGCCCCAGCATTTT.

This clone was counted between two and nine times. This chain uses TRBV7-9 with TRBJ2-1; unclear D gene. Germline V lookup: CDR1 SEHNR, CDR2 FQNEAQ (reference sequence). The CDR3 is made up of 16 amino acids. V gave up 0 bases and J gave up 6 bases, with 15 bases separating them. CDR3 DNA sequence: TGTGCCAGCAGCTTAGCCCCCTCCGGTTTGGTCAATGAGCAGTTCTTC. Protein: CASSLAPSGLVNEQFF.

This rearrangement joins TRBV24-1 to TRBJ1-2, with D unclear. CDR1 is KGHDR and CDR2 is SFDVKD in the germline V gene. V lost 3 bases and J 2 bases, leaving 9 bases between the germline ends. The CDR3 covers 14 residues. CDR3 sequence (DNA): TGTGCCACCAGTGATCCTACACTGAACTATGGCTACACCTTC. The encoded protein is CATSDPTLNYGYTF.

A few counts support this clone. The DNA for the CDR3 is TGTGCCAGCAGCCCCCTCGGCGCGGGGGCCGGGGAGCTGTTTTTT. It yields the protein CASSPLGAGAGELFF. The chain combines TRBV3-1 (or the pseudogene TRBV3-2) with TRBJ2-2; TRBD2 aligns across 7 bases. Trimming at V came to 4 bases and at J to 6 bases, leaving 8 bases not matched to a gene. The CDR3 runs to 15 residues. The germline CDR1 and CDR2 sequences are LGHDT and YNNKEL (reference sequence).

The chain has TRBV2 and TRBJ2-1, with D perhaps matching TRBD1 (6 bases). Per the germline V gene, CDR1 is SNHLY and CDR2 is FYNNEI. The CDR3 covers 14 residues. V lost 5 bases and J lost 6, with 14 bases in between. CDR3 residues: CASSPTTGSNEQFF. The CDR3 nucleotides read TGTGCCAGCAGTCCAACAACAGGGAGCAATGAGCAGTTCTTC.

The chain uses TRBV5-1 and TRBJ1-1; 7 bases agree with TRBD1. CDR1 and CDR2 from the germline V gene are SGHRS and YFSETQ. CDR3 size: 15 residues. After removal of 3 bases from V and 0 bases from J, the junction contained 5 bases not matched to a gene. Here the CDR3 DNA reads TGCGCCAGCAGCTCAACCGGGACAGTGAACACTGAAGCTTTCTTT. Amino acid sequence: CASSSTGTVNTEAFF.

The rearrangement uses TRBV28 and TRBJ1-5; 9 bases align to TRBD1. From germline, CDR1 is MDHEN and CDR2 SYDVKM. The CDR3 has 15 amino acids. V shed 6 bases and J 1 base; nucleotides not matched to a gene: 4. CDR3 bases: TGTGCCAGCAGGATACAGGGGGCGAGCAATCAGCCCCAGCATTTT. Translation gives CASRIQGASNQPQHF. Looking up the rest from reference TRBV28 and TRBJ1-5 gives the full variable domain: DVKVTQSSRYLVKRTGEKVFLECVQDMDHENMFWYRQDPGLGLRLIYFSYDVKMKEKGDIPEGYSVSREKKERFSLILESASTNQTSMYLCASRIQGASNQPQHFGDGTRLSIL.

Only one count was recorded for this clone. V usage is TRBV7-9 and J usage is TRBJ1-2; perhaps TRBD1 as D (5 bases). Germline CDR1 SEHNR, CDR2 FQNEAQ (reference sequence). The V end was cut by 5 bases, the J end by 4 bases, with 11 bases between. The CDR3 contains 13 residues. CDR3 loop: CASSLKGTYGYTF. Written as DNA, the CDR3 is TGTGCCAGCAGCCTAAAGGGGACCTATGGCTACACCTTC.